This entry is about one T cell receptor beta chain. The source of the sample is a study of blood T cell repertoires in COVID-19. Using immunoSEQ multiplex PCR, the repertoire was profiled, and TCRdb retains in-frame clones only, with some absent. This sample yields under 200,000 clones, of which about 85% are seen a single time; almost 5% belongs to the top ten. There are 18 residues in the CDR3. Trimming removed 5 bases at V and 9 bases at J, with 26 bases between. The germline gives CDR1 SGHVS, CDR2 FQNEAQ. This chain connects TRBV7-8 to TRBJ1-6; the D is unclear. The receptor comes from a woman of 80 years or more with acute or convalescent COVID-19. Sample: peripheral blood. Here the CDR3 DNA reads TGTGCCAGCAGCCCTGGTCGTCCGGGGATTGGGTTGGGTTCACCCCTCCACTTT. It specifies CASSPGRPGIGLGSPLHF.